This T cell receptor (beta chain) was found in a study of blood T cell repertoires in COVID-19. Study at large: The cDNA or gDNA used as material had been derived from T cells, B-cell-depleted T cells, or PBMCs.

Germline CDR1 and CDR2: LNHDA and SQIVND (reference sequence). V was pared by 6 bases and J by 5 bases, with 6 bases of the junction left unmatched. This CDR3 spans 14 amino acids. Original data processing: Nucleated cell counts were estimated from reference gene primer amplification. Profiled with immunoSEQ multiplex PCR; TCRdb holds only in-frame clones, not every one. V and J calls and clone size follow that table, whereas D and trimming were derived from the DNA. The sample lists over 55,000 clones; more than 90% were seen once. The source material was peripheral blood. V is TRBV19 and J is TRBJ2-2; 7 bases line up with TRBD1. This sequence originates from a man in his sixties with acute or convalescent COVID-19. CDR3 sequence reads: CASSLGQETGELFF. CDR3 sequence (DNA): TGTGCCAGTAGCCTAGGACAGGAAACCGGGGAGCTGTTTTTT.